The rows below give T cell receptor beta chains drawn from one sample of a study of beta chain features in type 1 diabetes. The data were produced by immunoSEQ multiplex PCR, yet TCRdb's version contains in-frame clones alone and is incomplete. In the table there are more than 110,000 clones, roughly 7.2% of which are singletons. The sequenced material came from central memory CD4+ T cells from blood. The source of these receptors is a woman aged 25 to 45 in good health. The CDR3 runs from the conserved cysteine through the conserved F or W. A D gene is named only where the DNA matches it firmly. Size tells how often a clone was seen (once, few, many) or the class of an expanded clone, and some rows leave it out.

TRBV7-2,-,TRBJ2-5,-,TGTGCCAGCAGCTTAAGCAGTGCGCGGAGGGAGACCCAGTACTTC,CASSLSSARRETQYF
TRBV6-1,-,TRBJ2-7,-,TGTGCCAGCAGTGAACTAGTAGTGCACGAGCAGTACTTC,CASSELVVHEQYF
TRBV9,-,TRBJ1-2,many,TGTGCCAGCAGCGTAGGGAGAAGTAGCTATGGCTACACCTTC,CASSVGRSSYGYTF
TRBV4-2,-,TRBJ2-5,-,TGTGCCAGCAGCCAAGGCCCGCGTAGCGAAGGAGAGACCCAGTACTTC,CASSQGPRSEGETQYF
TRBV7-3,TRBD1,TRBJ2-5,-,TGTGCCAGCAGCTTATGGACAGGAGGAAAAGAGACCCAGTACTTC,CASSLWTGGKETQYF
TRBV27,TRBD2,TRBJ2-7,few,TGTGCCAGCAGTTTTCTAGCGGGAAGCTACGAGCAGTACTTC,CASSFLAGSYEQYF
TRBV19,-,TRBJ2-2,-,TGTGCCAGTAGAACCGACAGCCTAAACACCGGGGAGCTGTTTTTT,CASRTDSLNTGELFF
TRBV28,TRBD1,TRBJ1-4,once,TGTGCCAGCAGTGACGACAGGGGGAGGCCGGCTAATGAAAAACTGTTTTTT,CASSDDRGRPANEKLFF
TRBV27,TRBD2,TRBJ2-1,-,TGTGCCAGCAGTCACCCGGATAGCGGGAGCTGGGACAATGAGCAGTTCTTC,CASSHPDSGSWDNEQFF
TRBV9,-,TRBJ1-5,many,TGTGCCAGCAGTCCCGCGTGGAGAGATCAGCCCCAGCATTTT,CASSPAWRDQPQHF
TRBV4-3,-,TRBJ1-5,few,TGCGCCAGCAGCCAAGATCCGGGGGTAGGCAATCAGCCCCAGCATTTT,CASSQDPGVGNQPQHF
TRBV6-6,-,TRBJ1-1,-,TGTGCCAGCAGAACAGAGCCCGCGGCTTTCTTT,CASRTEPAAFF
TRBV7-3,TRBD1,TRBJ2-7,few,TGTGCCAGCAGCTTAACGTCAGGGGGTACCAACGAGCAGTACTTC,CASSLTSGGTNEQYF
TRBV30,-,TRBJ2-7,few,TGTGCCTGGAGCCTAACAGGGTACGAGCAGTACTTC,CAWSLTGYEQYF
TRBV4-2,TRBD1,TRBJ2-4,many,TGTGCCAGCAGCCAAGAAGGGACAGTGGCCAAAAACATTCAGTACTTC,CASSQEGTVAKNIQYF
TRBV5-6,-,TRBJ1-1,-,TGTGCCAGCAGCTTCAGGGATAGAGCTTTCTTT,CASSFRDRAFF
TRBV5-1,TRBD1,TRBJ1-2,-,TGCGCCAGCAGCTTGGGGACCGGGACAGGGATGTATGGCTACACCTTC,CASSLGTGTGMYGYTF
TRBV7-8,TRBD1,TRBJ1-2,-,TGTGCCAGCAGCGACCAGGGGGCAGTCGGCGGCTACACCTTC,CASSDQGAVGGYTF
TRBV2,TRBD2,TRBJ2-2,few,TGTGCCAGCAGTGAATCCAGCGGGAGTAACACCGGGGAGCTGTTTTTT,CASSESSGSNTGELFF
TRBV7-7,TRBD1,TRBJ2-5,few,TGTGCTAGCAGCTTGCCCGGGACAGGCCCAAAGACCCAGTACTTC,CASSLPGTGPKTQYF
TRBV11-2,-,TRBJ2-1,-,TGTGCCAGCAGCCCCCCGACTCGGGTGATCAATGAGCAGTTCTTC,CASSPPTRVINEQFF
TRBV30,-,TRBJ1-1,few,TGTGCCTGGAACAGACAGGCCATCTACACTGAAGCTTTCTTT,CAWNRQAIYTEAFF
TRBV19,TRBD2,TRBJ2-1,-,TGTGCCAGTAGCGGCGGGAGGCGCAATGAGCAGTTCTTC,CASSGGRRNEQFF
TRBV2,-,TRBJ2-7,few,TGTGCCAGCAGTGAAGGAGCAGGGGAGTACGAGCAGTACTTC,CASSEGAGEYEQYF
TRBV28,-,TRBJ1-2,few,TGTGCCAGCAGTTTAGGGCCCTACTATGGCTACACCTTC,CASSLGPYYGYTF
TRBV18,TRBD1,TRBJ2-7,few,TGTGCCAGCTCACGACCGGGACAGGGGATCTACGAGCAGTACTTC,CASSRPGQGIYEQYF
TRBV4-1,-,TRBJ1-5,few,TGCGCCAGCAGCCCAGGGCAGGTTGTCGGCAATCAGCCCCAGCATTTT,CASSPGQVVGNQPQHF
TRBV2,TRBD2,TRBJ2-7,few,TGTGCCAGCAGTGCAGTAGCGGGGGTGGGGTACGAGCAGTACTTC,CASSAVAGVGYEQYF
TRBV14,-,TRBJ2-7,few,TGTGCCAGCAGCGACGACACATATTTCTACGAGCAGTACTTC,CASSDDTYFYEQYF
TRBV27,TRBD2,TRBJ2-3,-,TGTGCCAGCAGTACCCGACGACTAGCGGGAGGTGAGACAGATACGCAGTATTTT,CASSTRRLAGGETDTQYF
TRBV2,TRBD1,TRBJ2-3,-,TGTGCCAGCAGTGAAAGACAGGGGCTAATGGATACGCAGTATTTT,CASSERQGLMDTQYF
TRBV19,-,TRBJ1-5,-,TGTGCCAGTAGTATAAGGCAGGGTCGAAATCAGCCCCAGCATTTT,CASSIRQGRNQPQHF
TRBV7-8,-,TRBJ1-1,-,TGTGCCAGCAGCTTAGACATATGGGGGACTCGTCGGGCCACTGAAGCTTTCTTT,CASSLDIWGTRRATEAFF
TRBV27,TRBD1,TRBJ2-7,-,TGTGCCAGCAGTCCTGGGACAGGGAGGAGCTCCTACGAGCAGTACTTC,CASSPGTGRSSYEQYF
TRBV4-2,TRBD1,TRBJ1-1,few,TGTGCCAGCAGCCCTTTAATGTCGGGACAGGGCGACTTGAACACTGAAGCTTTCTTT,CASSPLMSGQGDLNTEAFF
TRBV19,TRBD2,TRBJ2-1,few,TGTGCCAGTAGTAACCCGACTAGCGGTTGGGATGAGCAGTTCTTC,CASSNPTSGWDEQFF
TRBV5-1,TRBD2,TRBJ2-7,-,TGCGCCAGCAGTCCCGGGACTACTCCCACAACGTACGAGCAGTACTTC,CASSPGTTPTTYEQYF
TRBV5-1,-,TRBJ2-5,-,TGTGCCAGCAGCTTGGATTGGGGAGGCGAGACCCAGTACTTC,CASSLDWGGETQYF
TRBV28,TRBD1,TRBJ2-2,-,TGTGCCAGCAGTTCGACAGGGGGTAACACCGGGGAGCTGTTTTTT,CASSSTGGNTGELFF
TRBV29-1,TRBD1,TRBJ2-5,few,TGCAGCGGGGGACAGGGGGAAGAGACCCAGTACTTC,CSGGQGEETQYF
TRBV4-1,-,TRBJ1-5,few,TGCGCCAGCAGCCAAGAAACCTCGAGGGCTCAGCCCCAGCATTTT,CASSQETSRAQPQHF
TRBV2,-,TRBJ2-3,few,TGTGCCAACCAACAGGGTTTAACAGATACGCAGTATTTT,CANQQGLTDTQYF
TRBV30,TRBD1,TRBJ1-4,many,TGTGCCTGGAGTGTCCGCTACGGGACAGGGGATGAAAAACTGTTTTTT,CAWSVRYGTGDEKLFF
TRBV5-4,TRBD2,TRBJ2-7,few,TGTGCCAGCAGCTTGGGGGGGACTAGCGCCAGCTTACGGCAGTACTTC,CASSLGGTSASLRQYF
TRBV4-3,-,TRBJ2-2,many,TGCGCCAGCAGCCAAGATATGGCTTCCGGGAGCGACACCGGGGAGCTGTTTTTT,CASSQDMASGSDTGELFF
TRBV7-9,TRBD2,TRBJ2-7,-,TGTGCCAGCAGCTTAGTGACTAGCGGGAGAGCATACGAGCAGTACTTC,CASSLVTSGRAYEQYF
TRBV7-9,TRBD1,TRBJ2-3,few,TGTGCCAGCAGCTTGGTACAGGGGGCCACAGATACGCAGTATTTT,CASSLVQGATDTQYF
TRBV4-2,-,TRBJ1-5,-,TGTGCCAGCAGCCAAGACCTGAACCGGAGGGATCAGCCCCAGCATTTT,CASSQDLNRRDQPQHF
TRBV10-3,TRBD2,TRBJ2-5,-,TGTGCCATCAGTGAGGTGGCGGGAGGGCCGGAGGAGACCCAGTACTTC,CAISEVAGGPEETQYF
TRBV18,TRBD1,TRBJ2-2,-,TGTGCCAGCTCACCGAAACAGGGGACCGGGGAGCTGTTTTTT,CASSPKQGTGELFF
TRBV4-1,TRBD2,TRBJ2-1,-,TGCGCCAGCAGCCCGGGACTAGCCTCCAATGAGCAGTTCTTC,CASSPGLASNEQFF